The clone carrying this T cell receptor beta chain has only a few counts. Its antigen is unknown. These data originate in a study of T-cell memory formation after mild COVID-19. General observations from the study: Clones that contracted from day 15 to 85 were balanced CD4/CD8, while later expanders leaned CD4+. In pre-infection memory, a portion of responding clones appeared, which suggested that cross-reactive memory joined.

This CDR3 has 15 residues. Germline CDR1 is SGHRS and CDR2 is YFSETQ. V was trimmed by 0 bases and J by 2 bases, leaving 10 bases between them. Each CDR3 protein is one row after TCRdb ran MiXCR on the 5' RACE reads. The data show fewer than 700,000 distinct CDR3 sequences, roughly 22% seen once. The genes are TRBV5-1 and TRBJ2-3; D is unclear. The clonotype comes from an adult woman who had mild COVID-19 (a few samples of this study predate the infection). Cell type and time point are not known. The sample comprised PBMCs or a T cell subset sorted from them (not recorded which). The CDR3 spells CASSLGPVDTDTQYF. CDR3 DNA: TGCGCCAGCAGCTTGGGGCCGGTGGACACAGATACGCAGTATTTT. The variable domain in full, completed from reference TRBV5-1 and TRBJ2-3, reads KAGVTQTPRYLIKTRGQQVTLSCSPISGHRSVSWYQQTPGQGLQFLFEYFSETQRNKGNFPGRFSGRQFSNSRSEMNVSTLELGDSALYLCASSLGPVDTDTQYFGPGTRLTVL.